Listed below are T cell receptor beta chains from one sample, sequenced in a study of blood T cells in healthy people across ages. TCRdb recomputed calls from the 5' RACE reads with MiXCR, one row per CDR3 protein. The data contain 800,000 or so distinct CDR3 sequences, approximately 25% of them singletons. A further study also used this sample, focusing on T cells of mothers and their children.

Material: blood. These receptors originate from a boy between 10 and 17 years old in good health. Both conserved end residues are part of each CDR3. Clone size is given for some rows only: seen once, a few or many times, or a class if the clone is expanded.

size: -
J: TRBJ2-1
V: TRBV7-2
CDR3: CASSLGRGRRYNEQFF

size: -
J: TRBJ2-7
V: TRBV5-1
CDR3: CASTSGGHKMEQYF

size: -
J: TRBJ1-2
V: TRBV6-1
CDR3: CASSQVRANYGYTF

size: -
J: TRBJ2-1
V: TRBV27
CDR3: CASSATSGVYNEQFF

size: -
J: TRBJ1-5
V: TRBV6-1
CDR3: CASSDRGEWGNQPQHF

size: -
J: TRBJ1-2
V: TRBV7-2
CDR3: CASSLTKGAYGYTF

size: -
J: TRBJ2-7
V: TRBV29-1
CDR3: CSVLSPRTQAEQYF

size: -
J: TRBJ2-7
V: TRBV12-3/TRBV12-4
CDR3: CASTSRGTLAYEQYF

size: few
J: -
V: TRBV29-1
CDR3: CSVEWADEQFF

size: -
J: TRBJ1-2
V: TRBV4-3
CDR3: CASSPGSSTSGYGYTF

size: many
J: TRBJ2-7
V: TRBV4-3
CDR3: CARLGAGPSYEQYF

size: few
J: TRBJ2-1
V: TRBV5-1
CDR3: CASSLNNNEQFF

size: few
J: TRBJ2-3
V: TRBV15
CDR3: CATSRDPGAQYF

size: few
J: TRBJ2-3
V: TRBV7-2
CDR3: CASSLGRVRTDTQYF

size: -
J: TRBJ2-1
V: TRBV12-3/TRBV12-4
CDR3: CASSPLAGGGLGEQFF

size: -
J: TRBJ2-3
V: TRBV5-6
CDR3: CASSRPTSWTNTQYF

size: -
J: TRBJ2-1
V: TRBV5-1
CDR3: CASSLTLYTDEQFF

size: few
J: TRBJ2-3
V: TRBV20-1
CDR3: CSALGQGSTDTQYF

size: many
J: TRBJ2-7
V: TRBV25-1
CDR3: CASSVPGTAYEQYF

size: -
J: TRBJ2-7
V: TRBV20-1
CDR3: CSATVPGQIGQYF

size: -
J: TRBJ1-1
V: TRBV7-7
CDR3: CASSLDDRGSEAFF

size: few
J: TRBJ1-4
V: TRBV27
CDR3: CASSPTGGEGEKLFF

size: -
J: TRBJ1-4
V: TRBV7-2
CDR3: CASSPPPGGEKLFF

size: -
J: -
V: TRBV20-1
CDR3: CSARDHETSAYNEQFF

size: few
J: TRBJ1-2
V: TRBV12-3/TRBV12-4
CDR3: CASSTGTGVLNGYTF